This T cell receptor beta chain was captured in a study of T cells in Graves' hyperthyroidism and ophthalmopathy. The CDR3 is 16 amino acids. Losses at the gene ends were 5 bases for V and 5 bases for J; bases not matched to a gene: 7. CDR1 is MDHEN, CDR2 SYDVKM, per germline. In its sample, this clonotype was seen many times. The antigen is undetermined. General observations from the study: Median prediction lead before ophthalmopathy onset was around seven months with the model. Through a model of 13 V-J features, ophthalmopathy was separated from stable hyperthyroidism. Expanded thyroid clonotypes (above 0.001) were mostly also found in blood.

Researchers took RNA transcripts and amplified the TCR beta CDR3 regions from them. With the HTBI primer set, the TCR CDR3 went through a first round of RT-PCR. Each CDR3 protein gets one entry after TCRdb re-called the multiplex PCR reads with MiXCR. The sample holds around 690,000 distinct CDR3 sequences, around 16% seen once. The authors took PBMCs from over 8.5 ml fresh peripheral blood. This TCR came from a man in his fifties with Graves' hyperthyroidism. What was sequenced was blood. The genes are TRBV28 and TRBJ2-1, with 12 bases that match TRBD1. The CDR3 nucleotides are TGTGCCAGCAGTCGGGGACAGGGGGCTAACGACAATGAGCAGTTCTTC. The encoded protein is CASSRGQGANDNEQFF.